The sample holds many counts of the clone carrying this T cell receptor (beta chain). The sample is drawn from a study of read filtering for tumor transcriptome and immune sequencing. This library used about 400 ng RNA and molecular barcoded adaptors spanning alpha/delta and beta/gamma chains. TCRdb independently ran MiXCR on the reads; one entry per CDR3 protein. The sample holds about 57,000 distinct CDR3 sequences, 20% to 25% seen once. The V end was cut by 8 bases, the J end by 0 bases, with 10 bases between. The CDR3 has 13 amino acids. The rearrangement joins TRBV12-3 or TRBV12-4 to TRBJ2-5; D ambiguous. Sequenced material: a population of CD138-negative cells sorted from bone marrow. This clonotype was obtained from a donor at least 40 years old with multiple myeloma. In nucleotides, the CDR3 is TGTGCCAGCTCCAGAGGACACCAAGAGACCCAGTACTTC. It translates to CASSRGHQETQYF.